This T cell receptor beta chain was sequenced during a study of blood T cell repertoires in COVID-19. Germline V gene data show CDR1 as SGHRS and CDR2 as YFSETQ. CDR3 length: 14 residues. The V end lost 2 bases, the J end lost 4 bases, and 10 bases lay between the germline ends. Here immunoSEQ multiplex PCR was the method, and the copy in TCRdb shows in-frame clones only, minus some. The table includes more than 200,000 clones, 70% to 90% detected once. This chain connects TRBV5-1 to TRBJ1-3; no definite D call. The sequenced sample was peripheral blood. The clonotype originates from a man in his forties with acute or convalescent COVID-19. CDR3 region: CASSLDAGGNTIYF. In DNA form, the CDR3 reads TGCGCCAGCAGCTTAGACGCAGGCGGAAACACCATATATTTT.